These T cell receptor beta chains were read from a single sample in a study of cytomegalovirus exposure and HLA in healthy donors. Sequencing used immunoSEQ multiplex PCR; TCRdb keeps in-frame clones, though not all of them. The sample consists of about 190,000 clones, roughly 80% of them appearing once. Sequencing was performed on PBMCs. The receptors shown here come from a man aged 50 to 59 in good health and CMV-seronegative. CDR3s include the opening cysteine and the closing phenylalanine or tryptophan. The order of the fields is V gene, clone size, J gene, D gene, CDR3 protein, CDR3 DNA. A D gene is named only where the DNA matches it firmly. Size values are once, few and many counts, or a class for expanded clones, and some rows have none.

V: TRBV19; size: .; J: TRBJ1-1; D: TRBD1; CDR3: CASSMSSRTGVAFF; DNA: TGTGCCAGTAGTATGTCAAGCAGGACAGGGGTGGCTTTCTTT
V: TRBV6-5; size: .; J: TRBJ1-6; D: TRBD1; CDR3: CASRSGTGGLSPLHF; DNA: TGTGCCAGCAGGTCCGGGACAGGGGGCCTTTCACCCCTCCACTTT
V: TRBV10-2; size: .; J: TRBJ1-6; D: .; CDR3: CATSPGNSPLHF; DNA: TGCGCCACCTCTCCAGGGAATTCACCCCTCCACTTT
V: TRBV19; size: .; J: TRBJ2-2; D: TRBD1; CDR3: CASTRAGGARTGELFF; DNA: TGTGCCAGTACTCGGGCAGGGGGCGCCAGGACCGGGGAGCTGTTTTTT
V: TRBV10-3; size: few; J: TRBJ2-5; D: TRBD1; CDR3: CAISGTGRETQYF; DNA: TGTGCCATCAGTGGGACAGGGCGGGAGACCCAGTACTTC
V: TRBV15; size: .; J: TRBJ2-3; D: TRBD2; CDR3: CATTPAGGEQYF; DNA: TGTGCCACCACTCCCGCGGGGGGCGAGCAGTATTTT
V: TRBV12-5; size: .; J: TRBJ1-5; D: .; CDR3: CASGFQYNQPQHF; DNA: TGTGCTAGTGGTTTTCAGTACAATCAGCCCCAGCATTTT
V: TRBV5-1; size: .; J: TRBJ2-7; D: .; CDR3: CASSQELEDEQYF; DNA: TGCGCCAGCAGCCAGGAGTTGGAGGACGAGCAGTACTTC
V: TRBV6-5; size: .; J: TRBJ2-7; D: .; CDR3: CASSYNPGAYEQYF; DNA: TGTGCCAGCAGTTACAACCCAGGGGCCTACGAGCAGTACTTC
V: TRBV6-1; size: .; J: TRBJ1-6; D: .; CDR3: CASGTGIDNSPLHF; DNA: TGTGCCAGCGGAACAGGGATTGATAATTCACCCCTCCACTTT
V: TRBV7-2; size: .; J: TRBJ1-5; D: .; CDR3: CASSRGGSNQPQHF; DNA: TGTGCCAGCAGCCGGGGGGGGAGCAATCAGCCCCAGCATTTT
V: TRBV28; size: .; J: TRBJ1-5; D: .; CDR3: CASSLFLQPQHF; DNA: TGTGCCAGCAGTTTATTTCTACAGCCCCAGCATTTT
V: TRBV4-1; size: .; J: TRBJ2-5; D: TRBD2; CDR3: CASSPLLAEETQYF; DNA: TGCGCCAGCAGCCCATTGCTAGCGGAAGAGACCCAGTACTTC
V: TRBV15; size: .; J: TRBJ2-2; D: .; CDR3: CATSRDFGGELFF; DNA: TGTGCCACCAGCAGAGATTTCGGCGGGGAGCTGTTTTTT
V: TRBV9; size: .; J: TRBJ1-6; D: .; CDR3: CASSVRYYNSPLHF; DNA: TGTGCCAGCAGCGTACGCTATTATAATTCACCCCTCCACTTT
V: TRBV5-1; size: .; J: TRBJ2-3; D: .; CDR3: CASSPMRAEAYTDTQYF; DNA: TGCGCCAGCAGCCCAATGCGGGCAGAAGCCTACACAGATACGCAGTATTTT
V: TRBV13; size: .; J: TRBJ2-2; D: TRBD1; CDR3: CASSLYRTGVTGELFF; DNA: TGTGCCAGCAGCTTATATAGGACAGGGGTTACCGGGGAGCTGTTTTTT
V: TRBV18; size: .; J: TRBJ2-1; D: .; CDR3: CASSPSQVEQFF; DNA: TGTGCCAGCTCACCAAGTCAGGTTGAGCAGTTCTTC
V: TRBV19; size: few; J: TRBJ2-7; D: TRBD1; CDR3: CASSIGDRGAEQYF; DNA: TGTGCCAGTAGTATCGGGGACAGGGGAGCCGAGCAGTACTTC
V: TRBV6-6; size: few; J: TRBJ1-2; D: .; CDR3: CASSYGGLNGYTF; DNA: TGTGCCAGCAGTTACGGGGGCCTGAATGGCTACACCTTC
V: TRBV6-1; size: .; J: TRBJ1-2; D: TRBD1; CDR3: CASKGTGSNYGYTF; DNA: TGTGCCAGCAAAGGGACAGGATCTAACTATGGCTACACCTTC
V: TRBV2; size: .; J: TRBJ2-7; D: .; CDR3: CASSKQGSEQYF; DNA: TGTGCCAGCAGTAAACAGGGTTCCGAGCAGTACTTC
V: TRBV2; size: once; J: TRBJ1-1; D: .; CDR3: CASSERVEAFF; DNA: TGTGCCAGCAGTGAACGAGTTGAAGCTTTCTTT
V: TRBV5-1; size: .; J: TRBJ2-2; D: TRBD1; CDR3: CASSLGDREDTGELFF; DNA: TGCGCCAGCAGCTTGGGGGACAGGGAGGACACCGGGGAGCTGTTTTTT
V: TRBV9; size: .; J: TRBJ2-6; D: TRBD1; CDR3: CASSVSPGTGAFTRLSGANVLTF; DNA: TGTGCCAGCAGCGTCTCCCCCGGGACAGGGGCCTTTACACGCCTCTCTGGGGCCAACGTCCTGACTTTC
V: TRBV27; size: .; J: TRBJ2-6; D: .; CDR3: CASSLRGELSGANVLTF; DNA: TGTGCCAGCAGTTTACGCGGGGAACTATCTGGGGCCAACGTCCTGACTTTC
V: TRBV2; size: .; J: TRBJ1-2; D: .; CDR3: CASSFYNSRDFDGYTF; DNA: TGTGCCAGCAGTTTTTATAATAGCCGGGACTTTGATGGCTACACCTTC
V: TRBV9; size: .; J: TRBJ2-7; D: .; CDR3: CASSVVPSGYEQYF; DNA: TGTGCCAGCAGCGTAGTTCCTAGTGGGTACGAGCAGTACTTC
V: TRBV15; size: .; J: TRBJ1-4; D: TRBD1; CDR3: CATSTDRGSFNEKLFF; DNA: TGTGCCACCAGCACGGACAGGGGGAGTTTTAATGAAAAACTGTTTTTT
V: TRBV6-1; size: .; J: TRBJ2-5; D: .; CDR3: CASSDRASGRQYF; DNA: TGTGCCAGCAGTGACAGGGCTAGTGGGAGGCAGTACTTC
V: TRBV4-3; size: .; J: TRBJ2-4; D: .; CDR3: CASSQLPLAKNIQYF; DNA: TGCGCCAGCAGCCAATTACCACTAGCCAAAAACATTCAGTACTTC
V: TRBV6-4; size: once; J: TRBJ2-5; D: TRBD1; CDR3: CASRYRDREYRGRETQYF; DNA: TGTGCCAGCAGGTACCGGGACAGGGAATACCGTGGACGAGAGACCCAGTACTTC
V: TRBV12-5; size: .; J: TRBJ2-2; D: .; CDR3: CASGLGLFGGELFF; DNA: TGTGCTAGTGGTTTGGGACTCTTCGGCGGGGAGCTGTTTTTT
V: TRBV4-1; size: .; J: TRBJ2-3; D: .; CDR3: CASSQGIGAGTDTQYF; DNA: TGCGCCAGCAGCCAAGGAATAGGGGCCGGCACAGATACGCAGTATTTT
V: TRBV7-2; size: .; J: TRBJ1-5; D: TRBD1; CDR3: CASSSGQSHQPQHF; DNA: TGTGCCAGCAGCTCGGGACAGTCACATCAGCCCCAGCATTTT
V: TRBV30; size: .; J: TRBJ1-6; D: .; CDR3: CAWRGDSSYNSPLHF; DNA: TGTGCCTGGAGGGGCGACAGCTCCTATAATTCACCCCTCCACTTT
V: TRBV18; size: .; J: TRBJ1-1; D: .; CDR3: CASSGPNTEAFF; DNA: TGTGCCAGCTCGGGCCCGAACACTGAAGCTTTCTTT
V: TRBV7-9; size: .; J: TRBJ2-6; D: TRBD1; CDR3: CASSPSTGQSPGANVLTF; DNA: TGTGCCAGCAGCCCATCGACAGGGCAATCCCCGGGGGCCAACGTCCTGACTTTC
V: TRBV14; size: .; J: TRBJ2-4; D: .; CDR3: CASSLGAENIQYF; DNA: TGTGCCAGCAGCCTGGGGGCCGAAAACATTCAGTACTTC
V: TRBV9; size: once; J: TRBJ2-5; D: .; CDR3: CASSREETQYF; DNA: TGTGCCAGCAGCCGAGAGGAGACCCAGTACTTC
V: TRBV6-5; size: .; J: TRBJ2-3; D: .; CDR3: CASSRGSADTQYF; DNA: TGTGCCAGCAGCCGCGGGTCAGCAGATACGCAGTATTTT
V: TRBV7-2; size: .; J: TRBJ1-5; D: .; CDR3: CASSLNVLNNQPQHF; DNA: TGTGCCAGCAGCTTAAACGTACTTAACAATCAGCCCCAGCATTTT
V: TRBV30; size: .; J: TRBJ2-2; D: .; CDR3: CAWTRGRTGELFF; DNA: TGTGCCTGGACTCGAGGGAGGACCGGGGAGCTGTTTTTT
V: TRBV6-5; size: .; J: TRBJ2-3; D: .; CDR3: CASSYRQMEDTQYF; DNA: TGTGCCAGCAGTTATCGACAGATGGAAGATACGCAGTATTTT
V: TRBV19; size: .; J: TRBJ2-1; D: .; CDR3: CASSNRGSYNEQFF; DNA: TGTGCCAGTAGTAATCGGGGCTCCTACAATGAGCAGTTCTTC
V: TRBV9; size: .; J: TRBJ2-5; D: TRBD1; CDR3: CASSHFDREETQYF; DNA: TGTGCCAGCAGCCATTTCGACAGGGAAGAGACCCAGTACTTC
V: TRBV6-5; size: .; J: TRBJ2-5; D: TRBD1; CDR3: CASSWTGIDETQYF; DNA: TGTGCCAGCAGCTGGACAGGAATTGATGAGACCCAGTACTTC
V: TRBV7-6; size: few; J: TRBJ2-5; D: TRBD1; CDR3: CASSRTGQETQYF; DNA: TGTGCCAGCAGCCGGACAGGACAAGAGACCCAGTACTTC
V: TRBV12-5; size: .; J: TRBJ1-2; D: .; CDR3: CASGRMTEPYGYTF; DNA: TGTGCTAGTGGCCGGATGACAGAGCCCTATGGCTACACCTTC
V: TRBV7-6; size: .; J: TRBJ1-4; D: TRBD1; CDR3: CASSPRTPTGDNEKLFF; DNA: TGTGCCAGCAGCCCCCGCACCCCGACAGGGGATAATGAAAAACTGTTTTTT
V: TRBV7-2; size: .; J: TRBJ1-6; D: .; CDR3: CASSFTTGTGSPLHF; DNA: TGTGCCAGCAGCTTTACGACGGGAACGGGTTCACCCCTCCACTTT
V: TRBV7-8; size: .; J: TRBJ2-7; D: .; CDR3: CASSLPRGEQYF; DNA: TGTGCCAGCAGCTTACCTAGGGGGGAGCAGTACTTC
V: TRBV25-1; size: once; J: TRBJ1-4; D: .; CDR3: CASSVTAGNGEKLFF; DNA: TGTGCCAGCAGTGTTACCGCAGGGAATGGTGAAAAACTGTTTTTT
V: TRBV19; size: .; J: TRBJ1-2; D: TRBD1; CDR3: CAGSIPGTGRNYGYTF; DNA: TGTGCCGGTAGTATTCCCGGGACAGGGAGGAACTATGGCTACACCTTC
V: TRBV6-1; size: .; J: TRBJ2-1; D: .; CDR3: CASSEGGGLSSYNEQFF; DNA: TGTGCCAGCAGTGAAGGGGGCGGCCTCAGCTCCTACAATGAGCAGTTCTTC
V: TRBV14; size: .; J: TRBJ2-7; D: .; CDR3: CAVERGAEQYF; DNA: TGTGCCGTAGAACGGGGGGCCGAGCAGTACTTC
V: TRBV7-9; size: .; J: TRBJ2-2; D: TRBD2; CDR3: CSSSSREGAGRFRELFF; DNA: TGTTCCAGCAGCTCTCGGGAGGGCGCTGGACGATTCCGGGAGCTGTTTTTT
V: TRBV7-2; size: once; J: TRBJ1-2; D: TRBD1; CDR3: CASSPGQLNYGYTF; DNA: TGTGCCAGCAGCCCGGGACAGCTAAACTATGGCTACACCTTC